The 25 T cell receptor beta chains in this list originate from one sample, sequenced in a study of blood T cell repertoires in COVID-19. Assay used: immunoSEQ multiplex PCR; TCRdb lists only in-frame clones, some missing. This table holds some 200,000 clones, under 85% found once. The sequencing input was peripheral blood. The source of these receptors is a woman in her 30s with COVID-19, enrolled during active disease.

The chain recombines TRBV5-5 with TRBJ2-5; no reliable D call. The CDR3 runs 13 residues. Trimming shortened V by 5 bases and J by 5 bases, and 13 bases separated the two germline ends. CDR1 and CDR2 (germline): SGHKS, YYEKEE (reference sequence). CDR3 sequence reads: CASRKSPGETQYF. DNA of the CDR3: TGTGCCAGCAGAAAATCCCCCGGGGAGACCCAGTACTTC. The full variable domain, with the rest looked up from reference TRBV5-5 and TRBJ2-5, is DAGVTQSPTHLIKTRGQQVTLRCSPISGHKSVSWYQQVLGQGPQFIFQYYEKEERGRGNFPDRFSARQFPNYSSELNVNALLLGDSALYLCASRKSPGETQYFGPGTRLLVL.

The chain combines TRBV9 with TRBJ2-7; 9 bases are a match to TRBD1. Trimming removed 3 bases from V and 3 bases from J; junction bases left unmatched: 4. The CDR3 has 14 amino acids. Looked up from germline, CDR1 is SGDLS and CDR2 is YYNGEE. The CDR3, as DNA: TGTGCCAGCAGCGACGGGGGACAGGGCTACGAGCAGTACTTC. Protein product: CASSDGGQGYEQYF.

V is TRBV9 and J is TRBJ1-5; D not resolved. Germline-derived CDR1 and CDR2 are SGDLS and YYNGEE. Trimming took off 0 bases at V and 3 bases at J, with 7 bases between the two ends. The CDR3 runs 14 residues. The CDR3 region is CASSVGGDNQPQHF. In DNA form, the CDR3 reads TGTGCCAGCAGCGTAGGGGGAGACAATCAGCCCCAGCATTTT.

There are a few counts of this clone. The CDR3 DNA sequence: TGTGCCAGCAGCCCAGGGACAGGGGGTTATAATTCACCCCTCCACTTT. This codes for CASSPGTGGYNSPLHF. The gene calls are TRBV5-4 and TRBJ1-6; the match to TRBD1 covers 11 bases. The V and J ends lost 4 bases and 4 bases, in that order; junction bases with no gene match: 4. Germline V gives CDR1 SGHNT, CDR2 YYREEE (reference sequence). The CDR3 totals 16 residues. Supplemented by reference TRBV5-4 and TRBJ1-6, the full variable domain reads ETGVTQSPTHLIKTRGQQVTLRCSSQSGHNTVSWYQQALGQGPQFIFQYYREEENGRGNFPPRFSGLQFPNYSSELNVNALELDDSALYLCASSPGTGGYNSPLHFGNGTRLTVT.

This clone was detected a few times. The chain joins TRBV18 to TRBJ1-6; no reliable D call. Trimming removed 6 bases from V and 8 bases from J, with 14 bases in between. CDR1 and CDR2 (germline): KGHSH, LQKENI. This CDR3 spans 14 amino acids. DNA of the CDR3: TGTGCCAGCTCCTCTGGCGGGCAAGATTCACCCCTCCACTTT. Its translation: CASSSGGQDSPLHF.

J is TRBJ1-2 and V is TRBV9; D is unresolved. Germline CDR1 is SGDLS and CDR2 is YYNGEE. The CDR3 totals 10 residues. The V end was cut by 6 bases, the J end by 8 bases, with 8 bases between. The CDR3 coding sequence is TGTGCCAGCAAACGGGTCGGCTACACCTTC. This sequence encodes CASKRVGYTF.

This chain connects TRBV28 to TRBJ2-5; D gene unclear. The CDR3 runs to 14 residues. CDR1 is MDHEN and CDR2 is SYDVKM in the germline V gene. V lost 3 bases and J 5 bases, leaving 13 bases between the germline ends. The CDR3 reads CASSFESSVETQYF. In nucleotides, the CDR3 is TGTGCCAGCAGTTTTGAGAGTTCGGTGGAGACCCAGTACTTC.

The chain couples TRBV7-2 to TRBJ2-1, with D possibly TRBD2 on 5 matching bases. From germline, CDR1 is SGHTA and CDR2 FQGNSA. Trimming took off 3 bases at V and 4 bases at J, with 7 bases between the two ends. The CDR3 is 13 residues long. Here the CDR3 DNA reads TGTGCCAGCAGCTTTGCGGGTTACAATGAGCAGTTCTTC. Residues: CASSFAGYNEQFF.

The V call is TRBV5-8, the J call TRBJ1-4, with 11 bases identical to TRBD1. The germline CDR1 and CDR2 sequences are SGHTS and YDEGEE. The CDR3 sequence is 15 residues long. The junction had 5 bases not matched to a gene; V was cut back by 2 bases and J by 8 bases. The CDR3 here is CASSFMDRGQEKLFF. CDR3 in DNA: TGTGCCAGCAGCTTTATGGACAGGGGGCAGGAAAAACTGTTTTTT.

V gene TRBV2 combines with J gene TRBJ2-1; no clear D gene. The V end was cut by 4 bases, the J end by 6 bases, with 10 bases between. CDR1 SNHLY and CDR2 FYNNEI come from the germline V gene. CDR3 size: 13 residues. CDR3 bases: TGTGCCAGCAGTGCTCAGCGAAGCAATGAGCAGTTCTTC. As protein: CASSAQRSNEQFF.

V gene TRBV6-6 combines with J gene TRBJ2-7, with TRBD1 matching over 9 bases. The ends lost 6 bases at V and 1 base at J; junction bases unmatched: 7. CDR3 length equals 15 residues. Germline CDR1 and CDR2: MNHNY and SVGAGI (reference sequence). In DNA form, the CDR3 reads TGTGCCAGCAGCACCGCCGGGACAGGGTCCTACGAGCAGTACTTC. As protein: CASSTAGTGSYEQYF.

The rearrangement joins TRBV3-1 (or the pseudogene TRBV3-2) to TRBJ2-3; the match to TRBD2 covers 9 bases. The trim removed 3 bases at V and 0 bases at J, leaving 10 bases unmatched. The CDR3 runs 18 residues. Germline lookup yields CDR1 LGHDT and CDR2 YNNKEL (reference sequence). CDR3 nucleotides: TGTGCCAGCAGCCAGTTAGCGGGAGACCCTGCTAGCACAGATACGCAGTATTTT. This gives the protein CASSQLAGDPASTDTQYF.

The rearrangement links TRBV7-9 to TRBJ2-2, with D possibly matching TRBD2 (6 bases). The CDR3 runs 15 residues. Germline V CDR1 and CDR2: SEHNR, FQNEAQ (reference sequence). Trimming pared 5 bases from V and 4 bases from J, leaving 14 bases between. CDR3 in DNA: TGTGCCAGCAGCCCCTCGGGGGATGTCACCGGGGAGCTGTTTTTT. Protein: CASSPSGDVTGELFF.

This clone was counted between two and nine times. Other DNA sequences in the sample encode the same CDR3. The CDR3 spells CASSRTGDYGYTF. The CDR3, as DNA: TGTGCCAGCAGCCGTACAGGGGACTATGGCTACACCTTC. The chain is built from TRBV5-4 and TRBJ1-2; TRBD1 matches 7 bases. Looked up from germline, CDR1 is SGHNT and CDR2 is YYREEE (reference sequence). V lost 4 bases, J lost 3 bases, and 3 bases stayed unmatched. This CDR3 is built from 13 residues.

The chain is built from TRBV11-3 and TRBJ2-3; TRBD2 matches at 10 bases. Germline CDR1 is SGHNT and CDR2 is YENEEA. The CDR3 consists of 16 residues. Unmatched junction bases numbered 5, after V lost 1 base and J lost 4 bases. This CDR3 is CASSLVLAGGPDTQYF. CDR3 coding DNA: TGTGCCAGCAGCTTAGTATTAGCGGGGGGACCAGATACGCAGTATTTT.

This sequence joins TRBV7-2 and TRBJ2-1, with TRBD2 matching over 14 bases. CDR3 size: 16 residues. V lost 3 bases, J lost 7 bases, and 5 bases stayed unmatched. Germline V gives CDR1 SGHTA, CDR2 FQGNSA. The CDR3 protein is CASSLTSGGAGNEQFF. DNA for the CDR3: TGTGCCAGCAGCTTGACTAGCGGGGGGGCCGGTAATGAGCAGTTCTTC.

J is TRBJ2-1 and V is TRBV4-3, with 8 nucleotides matching TRBD2. The V and J ends lost 0 bases and 4 bases, in that order; junction bases with no gene match: 2. This CDR3 is 15 amino acids long. Germline V gene lookup returns CDR1 LGHNA and CDR2 YSLEER. The CDR3 DNA is TGCGCCAGCAGCCAAGACGGGGGGGTTTACAATGAGCAGTTCTTC. Its protein product is CASSQDGGVYNEQFF.

V usage is TRBV19 and J usage is TRBJ2-5, with a possible D match to TRBD2 (5 bases). V was trimmed by 8 bases and J by 5 bases, leaving 15 bases between them. Germline lookup yields CDR1 LNHDA and CDR2 SQIVND (reference sequence). The CDR3 runs 13 residues. The chain's CDR3 is CASSEGPWETQYF. The CDR3 DNA reads as TGTGCCAGTTCTGAGGGTCCCTGGGAGACCCAGTACTTC.

The CDR3 protein is CSVATYALQGARGYTF. CDR3 DNA: TGCAGCGTTGCCACCTACGCCCTACAGGGGGCGCGTGGCTACACCTTC. The rearrangement joins TRBV29-1 to TRBJ1-2, with 9 bases fitting TRBD1. The CDR3 extends over 16 amino acids. The V segment lost 4 bases and the J segment 7 bases; nucleotides outside the gene matches: 16. Germline V lookup: CDR1 SQVTM, CDR2 ANQGSEA. Complete variable domain (other parts from reference TRBV29-1 and TRBJ1-2): SAVISQKPSRDICQRGTSLTIQCQVDSQVTMMFWYRQQPGQSLTLIATANQGSEATYESGFVIDKFPISRPNLTFSTLTVSNMSPEDSSIYLCSVATYALQGARGYTFGSGTRLTVV.

In the case of this clone: Other DNA sequences in this specimen translate into the identical CDR3. J is TRBJ2-5 and V is TRBV9; D is unresolved. Germline CDR1 is SGDLS and CDR2 is YYNGEE. The CDR3 sequence is 14 residues long. The germline V and J ends were trimmed by 2 bases and 1 base, with 9 bases remaining between them. The DNA of the CDR3 is TGTGCCAGCAGCGTCTCAGGCTCCCAAGAGACCCAGTACTTC. The encoded protein is CASSVSGSQETQYF.

The J gene is TRBJ2-1, the V gene TRBV15, with TRBD2 matching over 8 bases. Germline CDR1 LNHNV, CDR2 YYDKDF (reference sequence). The CDR3 consists of 16 residues. Trimming took 5 bases from V and 2 from J; bases not matched to a gene: 8. In DNA form, the CDR3 reads TGTGCCACCAGCTCGCCGCGGGGGGTTCCCTACAATGAGCAGTTCTTC. This translates into CATSSPRGVPYNEQFF. The whole variable domain, filled in from reference TRBV15 and TRBJ2-1, reads DAMVIQNPRYQVTQFGKPVTLSCSQTLNHNVMYWYQQKSSQAPKLLFHYYDKDFNNEADTPDNFQSRRPNTSFCFLDIRSPGLGDTAMYLCATSSPRGVPYNEQFFGPGTRLTVL.

The CDR3 protein is CASSFLAGDIRETQYF. CDR3 nucleotide sequence: TGTGCCAGCAGCTTCCTAGCGGGGGATATTCGGGAGACCCAGTACTTC. The V call is TRBV7-9, the J call TRBJ2-5, with 10 bases identical to TRBD2. The CDR3 length is 16 residues. After removal of 3 bases from V and 5 bases from J, the junction contained 9 bases not matched to a gene. CDR1 is SEHNR, CDR2 FQNEAQ, per germline (reference sequence).

V is TRBV10-3 and J is TRBJ1-4; TRBD1 matches 7 bases. V dropped 3 bases and J dropped 4; count of bases not matched to a gene: 2. Germline CDR1 ENHRY, CDR2 SYGVKD. The CDR3 sequence is 14 residues long. Here the CDR3 reads CAISEGDSNEKLFF. Here the CDR3 DNA reads TGTGCCATCAGTGAAGGGGACAGTAATGAAAAACTGTTTTTT.

The genes are TRBV6-5 and TRBJ2-7; perhaps TRBD1 as D (6 bases). The CDR3 contains 14 residues. Deletions cut 2 bases from V and 5 bases from J, with 13 bases between. Germline loops: CDR1 MNHEY, CDR2 SVGAGI. The chain's CDR3 is CASSYTQGTHEQYF. CDR3 bases: TGTGCCAGCAGTTACACTCAGGGGACCCACGAGCAGTACTTC.

This CDR3 reads CASSVGGLQETQYF. The CDR3 coding sequence is TGTGCCAGCAGCGTAGGCGGGTTGCAAGAGACCCAGTACTTC. V and J are TRBV9 and TRBJ2-5; TRBD2 is a possible D gene (5 bases). The CDR3 covers 14 residues. Germline lookup yields CDR1 SGDLS and CDR2 YYNGEE. Between the trimmed V and J ends, which lost 0 bases and 2 bases, there was a span of 8 bases.